Listed below are T cell receptor beta chains from one sample, sequenced in a study of regulatory T cells in long-lasting Graves disease. TCRdb independently ran MiXCR on the multiplex PCR reads; one entry per CDR3 protein. The sample has around 400,000 distinct CDR3 sequences, about a quarter seen once. This specimen consisted of peripheral blood mononuclear cells (PBMCs), obtained when the disease was refractory, from a patient treated with antithyroid drugs. These receptors were obtained from a female donor with Graves disease. Each CDR3 is given with its conserved first and last residue.

TRBJ2-1,TRBV20-1,CSAHTGRELLYNEQFF
TRBJ2-7,TRBV6-1,CASRAGAGNEQYF
TRBJ2-1,TRBV2,CASSKGLAVSSYNEQFF
TRBJ2-1,TRBV28,CASSLGQRANEQFF
TRBJ2-5,TRBV20-1,CSATSASSGETQYF
TRBJ1-2,TRBV7-9,CASSSGDTNGYTF
TRBJ1-5,TRBV19,CASQKGEGVQPQHF
TRBJ2-5,TRBV7-2,CASSLSGLPRGETQYF
TRBJ2-7,TRBV7-9,CASSPQGRYEQYF
TRBJ2-2,TRBV13,CASSAWTSGGNTGELFF
TRBJ2-5,TRBV20-1,CSAKGLETQYF
TRBJ2-7,TRBV20-1,CSARDVGVYSYEQYF
TRBJ1-1,TRBV11-3,CASSQTMNTEAFF
TRBJ2-2,TRBV9,CASSVEGEYTGELFF
TRBJ2-5,TRBV2,CASYQGDFQETQYF
TRBJ1-5,TRBV19,CASSTGQGGSQPQHF
TRBJ1-5,TRBV20-1,CSARSGAQFSNQPQHF
TRBJ1-4,TRBV5-1,CASNLGFTGGKLFF
TRBJ2-7,TRBV28,CASSSPREQYF
TRBJ1-4,TRBV19,CASSPAAATNEKLFF
TRBJ2-7,TRBV7-9,CASSSQGQGTGEQYF
TRBJ2-2,TRBV6-1,CATTTSTNTGELFF
.,TRBV5-1,CASSLAWLAEQFF
TRBJ1-2,TRBV24-1,CATSRTGYGYTF
TRBJ2-1,TRBV27,CASSFPLRQGGYNEQFF
TRBJ1-3,TRBV10-2,CASSNEGDSGNTIYF
TRBJ2-5,TRBV25-1,CASSVPPEGEVLETQYF
TRBJ2-7,TRBV30,CAWSPRGLLLREQYF
TRBJ2-7,TRBV20-1,CSASLSSGRAYEQYF
TRBJ1-1,TRBV6-1,CASAMGRNTEAFF
TRBJ2-7,TRBV29-1,CSVERAGAPYEQYF
TRBJ2-5,TRBV7-7,CASSSDPRTETQYF